A single sample is the source of the 8 T cell receptor beta chains below, sequenced in a study of shared clonotypes between healthy human individuals. Data came from immunoSEQ multiplex PCR; TCRdb stores just in-frame clones and leaves some out. The sample contains 1,500,000 or so clones, approximately 98.5% of which appear only once. Sequencing input: naive CD4+ T cells sorted from blood. Described subset: CD45RA+ positively selected. Every receptor here comes from a man aged 25 to 45 in good health.

The chain has TRBV19 and TRBJ1-5; tentatively, D is TRBD1 (5 bases). Trimming shortened V by 7 bases and J by 4 bases, and 11 bases separated the two germline ends. Germline CDR1 is LNHDA and CDR2 is SQIVND (reference sequence). There are 13 residues in the CDR3. The CDR3 loop reads CASNMGLNQPQHF. For the CDR3, the DNA is TGTGCCAGTAATATGGGACTTAATCAGCCCCAGCATTTT.

The chain couples TRBV18 to TRBJ1-4, with TRBD1 as a possible D gene (5 bases). CDR1 KGHSH and CDR2 LQKENI come from the germline V gene. This CDR3 spans 15 amino acids. V shed 5 bases and J shed 5 bases, with 15 bases lying between them. This CDR3 reads CASSNQQASNEKLFF. The CDR3 nucleotides are TGTGCCAGCTCAAATCAACAGGCCTCCAATGAAAAACTGTTTTTT.

This clone has a single count. The V and J genes are TRBV27 and TRBJ2-5; a weak D match, TRBD2 (5 bases). The CDR3 is 18 amino acids. Trimming shortened V by 3 bases and J by 2 bases, and 22 bases separated the two germline ends. Germline V CDR1 and CDR2: MNHEY, SMNVEV (reference sequence). Written as DNA, the CDR3 is TGTGCCAGCAGTTTCTGGGCCCCAGCTATTGGGGAGCAAGAGACCCAGTACTTC. Its translation is CASSFWAPAIGEQETQYF.

A word on this clone: The same CDR3 is also encoded by other DNA sequences in this sample. This chain uses TRBV2 with TRBJ2-7; D is ambiguous. V was shortened by 8 bases and J by 1 base, with 9 bases between the two germline ends. Germline V gene sequence: CDR1 SNHLY, CDR2 FYNNEI. The CDR3 extends over 12 amino acids. CDR3 nucleotide sequence: TGTGCCAGCCGCGGCGAGTCCTACGAGCAGTACTTC. Its protein product is CASRGESYEQYF.

This clone was counted a single time. The J gene is TRBJ2-1, the V gene TRBV6-6, with TRBD2 matching 14 bases. The CDR3 extends over 16 amino acids. Germline V lookup: CDR1 MNHNY, CDR2 SVGAGI (reference sequence). J lost 3 bases, V lost 6 bases, and 4 bases had no gene match. CDR3 residues: CASSRLAGGLYNEQFF. In DNA, the CDR3 is TGTGCCAGCAGCCGACTAGCGGGAGGGCTCTACAATGAGCAGTTCTTC.

The J gene is TRBJ2-7, the V gene TRBV19; 12 positions agree with TRBD1. From germline, CDR1 is LNHDA and CDR2 SQIVND (reference sequence). This CDR3 is built from 15 residues. V gave up 7 bases and J gave up 7 bases; unmatched junction bases: 11. CDR3 sequence: CASNFAGQGAEEQYF. In DNA, the CDR3 is TGTGCCAGTAATTTTGCGGGACAGGGGGCTGAGGAGCAGTACTTC. Supplemented by reference TRBV19 and TRBJ2-7, the full variable domain reads DGGITQSPKYLFRKEGQNVTLSCEQNLNHDAMYWYRQDPGQGLRLIYYSQIVNDFQKGDIAEGYSVSREKKESFPLTVTSAQKNPTAFYLCASNFAGQGAEEQYFGPGTRLTVT.

The rearrangement uses TRBV10-3 and TRBJ2-7, with D possibly matching TRBD2 (5 bases). The CDR3 covers 12 residues. Germline V lookup: CDR1 ENHRY, CDR2 SYGVKD. Trimming pared 6 bases from V and 6 bases from J, leaving 12 bases between. CDR3 DNA: TGTGCCATCAGCTTTCCTAGCTCCGAGCAGTACTTC. Translated, it gives CAISFPSSEQYF.

V usage is TRBV18 and J usage is TRBJ2-1; TRBD2 agrees at 14 bases. The V gene end was trimmed by 5 bases and the J gene end by 0 bases; junction bases not matched to a gene: 9. Per germline, CDR1 KGHSH and CDR2 LQKENI. The CDR3 has 19 amino acids. DNA for the CDR3: TGTGCCAGCTCATCACTAGGGACTAGCGGGAGACCCTCCTACAATGAGCAGTTCTTC. Translation gives CASSSLGTSGRPSYNEQFF.